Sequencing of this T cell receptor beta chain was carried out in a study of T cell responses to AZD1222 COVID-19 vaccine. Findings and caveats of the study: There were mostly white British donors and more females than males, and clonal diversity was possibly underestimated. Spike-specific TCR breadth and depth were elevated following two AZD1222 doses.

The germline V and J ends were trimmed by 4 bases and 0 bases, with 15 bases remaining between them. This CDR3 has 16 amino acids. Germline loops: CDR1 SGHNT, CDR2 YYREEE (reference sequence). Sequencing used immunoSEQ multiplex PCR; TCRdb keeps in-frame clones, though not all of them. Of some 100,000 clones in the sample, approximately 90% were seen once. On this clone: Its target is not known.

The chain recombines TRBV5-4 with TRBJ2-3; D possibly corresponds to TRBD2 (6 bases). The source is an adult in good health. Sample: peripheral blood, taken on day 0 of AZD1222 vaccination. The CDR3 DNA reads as TGTGCCAGCAGCCTGGGAGCCGGGACTAGCACAGATACGCAGTATTTT. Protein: CASSLGAGTSTDTQYF.